Detailed here is one TCR beta chain. Its antigen is unknown. The junction and the germline gene differ at one end; a read error may be behind it. The sample originates from a study of shared clonotypes between healthy human individuals. General study points: Generation probability values for non-shared clonotypes were lower than those for clonotypes shared by all four donors.

CDR1 and CDR2 from the germline V gene are SSHAT and FNYEAQ (reference sequence). This CDR3 has 15 amino acids. The data were produced by immunoSEQ multiplex PCR, yet TCRdb's version contains in-frame clones alone and is incomplete. The table shows approximately 980,000 clones, with more than 75% occurring only once. Sequenced: memory CD4+ T cells sorted from blood. Subset: CD45RA-negative fraction. The gene calls are TRBV7-7 and TRBJ2-5; TRBD1 aligns across 8 bases. This receptor was obtained from a man younger than 35 in good health. The CDR3: CASSLGVTGDETQYF. Here the CDR3 DNA reads TGTGCTAGCAGCTTAGGGGTGACAGGGGATGAGACCCAGTACTTC.